Below are 7 T cell receptor beta chains sequenced from a single sample in a study of T cell responses to AZD1222 COVID-19 vaccine. The method was immunoSEQ multiplex PCR; TCRdb's version includes in-frame clones alone and lacks a portion of them. The sample consists of roughly 100,000 clones, around 76% of them appearing once. Sequences were derived from peripheral blood, sampled on day 0 of AZD1222 vaccination. The receptors derive from an adult in good health.

The V and J genes are TRBV9 and TRBJ2-2, with D perhaps assigned TRBD1 or TRBD2 (5 bases each). V was clipped by 6 bases and J by 8 bases, with 8 bases between them. CDR1 is SGDLS and CDR2 is YYNGEE in the germline V gene. CDR3 length: 11 residues. The DNA of the CDR3 is TGTGCCAGCAAGGGGAGTGGGGAGCTGTTTTTT. It yields the protein CASKGSGELFF.

J is TRBJ1-1 and V is TRBV6-5, with 8 bases lining up with TRBD1. V was pared by 6 bases and J by 3 bases, with 9 bases of the junction left unmatched. The CDR3 length is 15 residues. Germline CDR1 MNHEY, CDR2 SVGAGI. The DNA of the CDR3 is TGTGCCAGCAGACAAAACAGGGGGACGTACACTGAAGCTTTCTTT. It encodes CASRQNRGTYTEAFF.

The chain recombines TRBV7-9 with TRBJ1-4; D perhaps matches TRBD1 (5 bases). Trimming removed 5 bases from V and 0 bases from J, with 7 bases in between. CDR1 SEHNR and CDR2 FQNEAQ come from the germline V gene (reference sequence). CDR3 length equals 14 residues. The CDR3 DNA sequence: TGTGCCAGCAGCCTAGGGGCAACTAATGAAAAACTGTTTTTT. It translates to CASSLGATNEKLFF.

The table lists this clone with a few counts. The chain recombines TRBV9 with TRBJ2-6; D unresolved. Trimming removed 4 bases at V and 0 bases at J, with 17 bases between. Looked up from germline, CDR1 is SGDLS and CDR2 is YYNGEE. The CDR3 runs 18 residues. This CDR3 is CASSLPLNGASGANVLTF. As DNA, the CDR3 is TGTGCCAGCAGCCTCCCTCTCAACGGCGCCTCTGGGGCCAACGTCCTGACTTTC.

The V and J genes are TRBV10-3 and TRBJ1-2; D gene uncertain. V was trimmed by 8 bases and J by 6 bases, leaving 10 bases between them. The CDR3 consists of 11 residues. In germline, CDR1 is ENHRY, CDR2 SYGVKD. Written as DNA, the CDR3 is TGTGCCATCTCACCTGGGGATGGCTACACCTTC. This codes for CAISPGDGYTF.

The V gene is TRBV7-2, the J gene TRBJ1-3, with D possibly being TRBD1 (6 bases). The CDR3 has 15 amino acids. The germline V and J ends were trimmed by 5 bases and 4 bases, with 15 bases remaining between them. CDR1 SGHTA and CDR2 FQGNSA come from the germline V gene. CDR3: CASSIQGYSGNTIYF. The CDR3 DNA reads TGTGCCAGCAGCATTCAGGGGTATTCCGGAAACACCATATATTTT.

The rearrangement links TRBV11-2 to TRBJ1-1, with TRBD1 identical over 8 bases. The V and J ends lost 5 bases and 4 bases, in that order; junction bases with no gene match: 6. CDR3 length: 14 residues. Germline values: CDR1 SGHAT, CDR2 FQNNGV. CDR3 bases: TGTGCCAGCAGCGCCTCAGGGGGCGGCACTGAAGCTTTCTTT. This codes for CASSASGGGTEAFF.